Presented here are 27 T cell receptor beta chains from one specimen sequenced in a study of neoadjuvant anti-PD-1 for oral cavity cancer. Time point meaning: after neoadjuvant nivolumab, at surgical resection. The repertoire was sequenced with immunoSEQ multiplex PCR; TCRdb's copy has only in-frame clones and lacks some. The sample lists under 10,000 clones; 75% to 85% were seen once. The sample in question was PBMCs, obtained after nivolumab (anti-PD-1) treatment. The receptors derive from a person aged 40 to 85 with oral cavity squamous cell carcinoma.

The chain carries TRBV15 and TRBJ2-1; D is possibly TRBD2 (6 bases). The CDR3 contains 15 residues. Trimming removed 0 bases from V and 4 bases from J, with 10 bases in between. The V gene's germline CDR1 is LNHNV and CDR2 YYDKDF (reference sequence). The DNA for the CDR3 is TGTGCCACCAGCAGAGAACTTGCGGGATACAATGAGCAGTTCTTC. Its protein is CATSRELAGYNEQFF.

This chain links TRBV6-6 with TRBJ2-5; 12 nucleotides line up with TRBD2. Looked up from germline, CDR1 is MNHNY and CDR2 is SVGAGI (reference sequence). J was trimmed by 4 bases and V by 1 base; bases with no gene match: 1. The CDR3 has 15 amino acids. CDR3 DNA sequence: TGTGCCAGCAGTTACTGGGGACTAGCGGGAGAGACCCAGTACTTC. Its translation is CASSYWGLAGETQYF.

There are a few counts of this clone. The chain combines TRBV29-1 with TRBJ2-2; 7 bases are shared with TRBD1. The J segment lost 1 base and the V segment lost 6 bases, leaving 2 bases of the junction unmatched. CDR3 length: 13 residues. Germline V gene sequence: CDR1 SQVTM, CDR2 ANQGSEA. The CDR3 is CSVRGRNTGELFF. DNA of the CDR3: TGCAGCGTGAGGGGGCGGAACACCGGGGAGCTGTTTTTT.

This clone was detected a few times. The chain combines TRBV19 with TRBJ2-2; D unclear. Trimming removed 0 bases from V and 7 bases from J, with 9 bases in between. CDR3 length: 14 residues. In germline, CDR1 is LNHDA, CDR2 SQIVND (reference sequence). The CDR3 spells CASSIDRLVGELFF. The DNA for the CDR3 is TGTGCCAGTAGTATAGATCGCTTGGTCGGGGAGCTGTTTTTT.

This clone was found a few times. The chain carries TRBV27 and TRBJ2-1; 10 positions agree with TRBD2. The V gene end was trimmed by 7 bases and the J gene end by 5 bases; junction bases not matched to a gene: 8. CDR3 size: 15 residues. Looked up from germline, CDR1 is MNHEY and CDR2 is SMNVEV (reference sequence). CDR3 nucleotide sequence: TGTGCCAGCACCCTACGGACTAGCGGTAACAATGAGCAGTTCTTC. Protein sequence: CASTLRTSGNNEQFF.

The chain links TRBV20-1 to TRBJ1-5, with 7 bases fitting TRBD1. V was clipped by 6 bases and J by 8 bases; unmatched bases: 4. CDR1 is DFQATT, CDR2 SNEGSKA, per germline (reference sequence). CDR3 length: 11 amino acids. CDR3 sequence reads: CSAAQGEPQHF. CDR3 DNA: TGCAGTGCCGCCCAGGGGGAGCCCCAGCATTTT.

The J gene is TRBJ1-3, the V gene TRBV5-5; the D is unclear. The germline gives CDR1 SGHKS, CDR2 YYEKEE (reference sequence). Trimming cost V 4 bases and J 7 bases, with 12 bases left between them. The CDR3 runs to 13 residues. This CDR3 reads CASSKVLGNTIYF. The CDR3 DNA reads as TGTGCCAGCAGCAAGGTCCTAGGGAACACCATATATTTT.

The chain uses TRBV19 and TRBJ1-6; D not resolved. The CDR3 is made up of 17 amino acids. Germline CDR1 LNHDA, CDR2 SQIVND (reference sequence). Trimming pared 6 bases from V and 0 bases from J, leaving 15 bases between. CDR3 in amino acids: CASSPDTRSSYNSPLHF. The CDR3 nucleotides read TGTGCCAGTAGCCCCGATACGAGAAGCTCCTATAATTCACCCCTCCACTTT. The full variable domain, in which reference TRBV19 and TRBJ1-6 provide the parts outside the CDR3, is DGGITQSPKYLFRKEGQNVTLSCEQNLNHDAMYWYRQDPGQGLRLIYYSQIVNDFQKGDIAEGYSVSREKKESFPLTVTSAQKNPTAFYLCASSPDTRSSYNSPLHFGNGTRLTVT.

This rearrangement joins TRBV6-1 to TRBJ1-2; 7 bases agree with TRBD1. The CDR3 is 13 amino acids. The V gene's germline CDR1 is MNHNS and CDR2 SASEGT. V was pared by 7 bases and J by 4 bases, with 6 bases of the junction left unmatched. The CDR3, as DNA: TGTGCCAGCACTCCCAACAGGGGCTATGGCTACACCTTC. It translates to CASTPNRGYGYTF.

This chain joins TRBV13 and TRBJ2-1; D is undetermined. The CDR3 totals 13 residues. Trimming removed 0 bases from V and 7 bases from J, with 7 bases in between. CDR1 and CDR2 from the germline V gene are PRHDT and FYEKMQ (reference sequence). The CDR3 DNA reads TGTGCCAGCAGCTTAGGGGGCCGGAATGAGCAGTTCTTC. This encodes CASSLGGRNEQFF.

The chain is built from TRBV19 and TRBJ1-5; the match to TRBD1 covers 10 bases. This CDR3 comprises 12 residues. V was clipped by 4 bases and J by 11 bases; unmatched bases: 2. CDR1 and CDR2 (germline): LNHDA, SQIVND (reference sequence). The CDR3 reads CASSRQGATQHF. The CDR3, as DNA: TGTGCCAGTAGTAGACAGGGGGCTACCCAGCATTTT.

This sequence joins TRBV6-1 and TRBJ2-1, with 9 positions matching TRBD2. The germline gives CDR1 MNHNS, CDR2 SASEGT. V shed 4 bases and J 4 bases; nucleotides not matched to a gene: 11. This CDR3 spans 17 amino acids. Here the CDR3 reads CASSGTSVGRSYNEQFF. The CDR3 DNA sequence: TGTGCCAGCAGTGGGACTAGCGTGGGGCGGTCTTACAATGAGCAGTTCTTC.

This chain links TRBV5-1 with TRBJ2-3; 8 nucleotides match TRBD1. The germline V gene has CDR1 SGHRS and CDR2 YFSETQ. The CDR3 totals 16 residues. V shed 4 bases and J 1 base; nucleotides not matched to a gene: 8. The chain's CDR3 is CASSRTGQTRTDTQYF. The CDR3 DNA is TGCGCCAGCAGCAGGACAGGGCAGACTCGCACAGATACGCAGTATTTT. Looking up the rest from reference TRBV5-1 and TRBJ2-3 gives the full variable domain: KAGVTQTPRYLIKTRGQQVTLSCSPISGHRSVSWYQQTPGQGLQFLFEYFSETQRNKGNFPGRFSGRQFSNSRSEMNVSTLELGDSALYLCASSRTGQTRTDTQYFGPGTRLTVL.

The CDR3 loop is CASKRTGGMSGELFF. The CDR3, as DNA: TGTGCCAGTAAGAGGACAGGGGGTATGTCCGGGGAGCTGTTTTTT. This chain uses TRBV19 with TRBJ2-2; 10 bases fit TRBD1. CDR3 size: 15 residues. V lost 7 bases and J lost 6; bases outside the gene matches: 8. Germline V gene lookup returns CDR1 LNHDA and CDR2 SQIVND (reference sequence).

This CDR3 reads CASFAIPAADENEQFF. CDR3 nucleotide sequence: TGTGCCAGCTTTGCGATCCCGGCCGCGGACGAGAACGAGCAGTTCTTC. The chain carries TRBV6-6 and TRBJ2-1; D is uncertain. V gave up 8 bases and J gave up 10 bases, with 27 bases separating them. In germline, CDR1 is MNHNY, CDR2 SVGAGI (reference sequence). This CDR3 spans 16 amino acids.

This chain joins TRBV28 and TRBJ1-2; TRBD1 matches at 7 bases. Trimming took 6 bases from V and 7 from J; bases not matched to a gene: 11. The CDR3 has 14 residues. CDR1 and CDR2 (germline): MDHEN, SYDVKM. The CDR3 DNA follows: TGTGCCAGCAGCTGGACCTGGGACAGCGGTGGCTACACCTTC. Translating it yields CASSWTWDSGGYTF.

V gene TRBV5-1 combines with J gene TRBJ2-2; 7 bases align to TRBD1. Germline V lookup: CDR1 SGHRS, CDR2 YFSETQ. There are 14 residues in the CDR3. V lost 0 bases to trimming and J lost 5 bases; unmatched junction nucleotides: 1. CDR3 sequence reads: CASSLGQGTGELFF. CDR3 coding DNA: TGCGCCAGCAGCTTGGGACAGGGAACCGGGGAGCTGTTTTTT.

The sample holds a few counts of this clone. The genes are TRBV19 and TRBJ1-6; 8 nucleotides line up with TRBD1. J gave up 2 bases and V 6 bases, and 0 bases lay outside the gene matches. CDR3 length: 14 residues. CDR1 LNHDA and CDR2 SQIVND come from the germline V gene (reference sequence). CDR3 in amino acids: CASRQGAYNSPLHF. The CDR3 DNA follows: TGTGCCAGTAGACAGGGGGCCTATAATTCACCCCTCCACTTT.

The CDR3 bases are TGTGCCAGCAGTCGAGCGGGAGCATCGGTGAATGAGCAGTTCTTC. This codes for CASSRAGASVNEQFF. J is TRBJ2-1 and V is TRBV6-5, with 8 bases identical to TRBD2. The germline V gene encodes CDR1 MNHEY and CDR2 SVGAGI. The J segment lost 7 bases and the V segment lost 5 bases, leaving 10 bases of the junction unmatched. The length of the CDR3 is 15 residues.

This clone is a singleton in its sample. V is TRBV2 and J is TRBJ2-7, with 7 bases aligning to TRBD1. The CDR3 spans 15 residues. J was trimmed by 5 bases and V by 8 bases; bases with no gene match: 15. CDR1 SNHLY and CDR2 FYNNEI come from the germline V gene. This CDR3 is CASGATRGQGHEQYF. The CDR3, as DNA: TGTGCCAGCGGGGCCACAAGGGGGCAGGGGCACGAGCAGTACTTC.

The CDR3 DNA reads as TGCGCCAGCAGCTTGGCGGGATCCATGAACACTGAAGCTTTCTTT. Its translation: CASSLAGSMNTEAFF. The chain carries TRBV5-1 and TRBJ1-1; no reliable D call. The V end lost 0 bases, the J end lost 0 bases, and 9 bases lay between the germline ends. The CDR3 spans 15 residues. Germline V gene data show CDR1 as SGHRS and CDR2 as YFSETQ.

DNA for the CDR3: TGTGCCAGCAGCTTATTCGTTTCCGATACGCAGTATTTT. Translating gives CASSLFVSDTQYF. This rearrangement joins TRBV7-2 to TRBJ2-3, with D unresolved. The CDR3 spans 13 residues. Trimming removed 2 bases at V and 6 bases at J, with 9 bases between. Germline CDR1 is SGHTA and CDR2 is FQGNSA. The full variable domain, completed using reference TRBV7-2 and TRBJ2-3, is GAGVSQSPSNKVTEKGKDVELRCDPISGHTALYWYRQSLGQGLEFLIYFQGNSAPDKSGLPSDRFSAERTGGSVSTLTIQRTQQEDSAVYLCASSLFVSDTQYFGPGTRLTVL.

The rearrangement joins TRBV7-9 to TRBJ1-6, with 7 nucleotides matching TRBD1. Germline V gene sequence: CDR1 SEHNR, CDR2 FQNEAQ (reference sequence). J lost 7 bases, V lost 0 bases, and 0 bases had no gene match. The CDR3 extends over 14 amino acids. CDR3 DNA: TGTGCCAGCAGCTTAGCAGGGGGCAATTCACCCCTCCACTTT. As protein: CASSLAGGNSPLHF.

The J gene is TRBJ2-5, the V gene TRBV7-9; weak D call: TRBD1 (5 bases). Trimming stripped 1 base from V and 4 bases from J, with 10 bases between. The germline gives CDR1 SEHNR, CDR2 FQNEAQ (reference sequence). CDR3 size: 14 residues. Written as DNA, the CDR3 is TGTGCCAGCAGCTTAGAGTCAGGGCGAGAGACCCAGTACTTC. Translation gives CASSLESGRETQYF. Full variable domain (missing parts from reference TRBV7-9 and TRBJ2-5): DTGVSQNPRHKITKRGQNVTFRCDPISEHNRLYWYRQTLGQGPEFLTYFQNEAQLEKSRLLSDRFSAERPKGSFSTLEIQRTEQGDSAMYLCASSLESGRETQYFGPGTRLLVL.

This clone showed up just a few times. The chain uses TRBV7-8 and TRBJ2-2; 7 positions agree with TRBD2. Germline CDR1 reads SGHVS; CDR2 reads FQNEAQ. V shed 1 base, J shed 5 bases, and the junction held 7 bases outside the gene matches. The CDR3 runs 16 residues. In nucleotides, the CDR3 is TGTGCCAGCAGCTTAGAGGGAGGGGCCACAACCGGGGAGCTGTTTTTT. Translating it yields CASSLEGGATTGELFF.

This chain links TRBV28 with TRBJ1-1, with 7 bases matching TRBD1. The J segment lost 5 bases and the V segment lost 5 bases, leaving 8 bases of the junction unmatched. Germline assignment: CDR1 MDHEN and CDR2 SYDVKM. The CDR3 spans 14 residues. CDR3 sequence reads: CASSNTGAGTEAFF. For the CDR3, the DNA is TGTGCCAGCAGTAATACAGGGGCGGGAACTGAAGCTTTCTTT.

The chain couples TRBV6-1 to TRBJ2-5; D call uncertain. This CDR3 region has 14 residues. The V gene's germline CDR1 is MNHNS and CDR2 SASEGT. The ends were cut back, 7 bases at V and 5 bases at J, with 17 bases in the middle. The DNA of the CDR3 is TGTGCCAGCACCGCAGATCCGGGTAGGGAGACCCAGTACTTC. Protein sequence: CASTADPGRETQYF.